This entry concerns a single T cell receptor (beta chain). As yet, its antigen is unknown. The primer mix had 60 Vbeta and 13 Jbeta primers. The table came from immunoSEQ multiplex PCR; TCRdb's copy has only in-frame clones and leaves some out. The sample consists of 150,000 to 200,000 clones, 70% to 90% of them appearing once. This sample was included in a study of cytomegalovirus exposure and HLA in healthy donors. Overall study findings and caveats: In most subjects, TCR beta sequences reportedly gave accurate predictions of HLA-A and HLA-B alleles.

V lost 2 bases and J 1 base, leaving 11 bases between the germline ends. The CDR3 has 15 amino acids. Germline V CDR1 and CDR2: LGHNA, YSLEER. The chain links TRBV4-3 to TRBJ1-1; D gene unclear. Sequenced input: PBMCs. The receptor's source is a man aged 30 to 39 in good health and CMV-seropositive. This CDR3 reads CASSQKANANTEAFF. As DNA, the CDR3 is TGCGCCAGCAGCCAAAAAGCGAACGCGAACACTGAAGCTTTCTTT.